This T cell receptor beta chain was identified in a study of CXCR3-negative and CXCR3-positive naive CD8 T cells. General study points: Whereas both naive subsets had comparably high diversity, memory CD8+ cells had much lower diversity. The study found CXCR3 expression partially decreased after cryopreservation and ran most assays on fresh PBMCs.

A remark on this clonotype: Its antigen is unknown.

CDR1 and CDR2 (germline): LNHDA, SQIVND (reference sequence). This CDR3 is 16 amino acids long. Each TRB cDNA library was prepared by 5' RACE (with UMI labels). TCRdb reprocessed the 5' RACE reads, with one entry per CDR3 protein and no DNA. This listing includes around 50,000 distinct CDR3 sequences. Definition of naive CD8+ T cells rested on a CD45RO-CCR7+CD27+CD95- profile. This receptor was taken from a human donor in good health. Some clones in this sample may be carry-over from other donors' samples. The J gene is TRBJ2-1, the V gene TRBV19. What was sequenced was naive CXCR3- CD8+ T cells from blood. Subset here: CD45RO-CCR7+CD27+CD95- naive CD8+ T cells lacking CXCR3 (TNR3-). The CDR3 loop is CASTLDRQNSYNEQFF.